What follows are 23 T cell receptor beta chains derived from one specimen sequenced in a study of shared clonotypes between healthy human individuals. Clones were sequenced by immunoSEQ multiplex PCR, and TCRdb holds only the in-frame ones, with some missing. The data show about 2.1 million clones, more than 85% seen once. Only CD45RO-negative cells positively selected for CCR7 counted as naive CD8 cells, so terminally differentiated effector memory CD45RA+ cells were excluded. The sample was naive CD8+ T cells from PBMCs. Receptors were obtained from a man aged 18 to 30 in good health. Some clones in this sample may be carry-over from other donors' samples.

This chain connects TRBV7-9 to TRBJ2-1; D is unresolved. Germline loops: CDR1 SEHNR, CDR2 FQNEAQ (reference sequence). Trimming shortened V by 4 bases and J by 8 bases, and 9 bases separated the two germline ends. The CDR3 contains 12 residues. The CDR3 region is CASSSISYEQFF. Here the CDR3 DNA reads TGTGCCAGCAGCTCAATAAGTTATGAGCAGTTCTTC.

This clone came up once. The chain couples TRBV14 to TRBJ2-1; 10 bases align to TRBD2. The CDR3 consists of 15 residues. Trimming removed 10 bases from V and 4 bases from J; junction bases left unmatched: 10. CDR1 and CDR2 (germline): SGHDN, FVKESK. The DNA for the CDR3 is TGTGCCACAAGGACTAGCGGAAGCAGTTACAATGAGCAGTTCTTC. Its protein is CATRTSGSSYNEQFF.

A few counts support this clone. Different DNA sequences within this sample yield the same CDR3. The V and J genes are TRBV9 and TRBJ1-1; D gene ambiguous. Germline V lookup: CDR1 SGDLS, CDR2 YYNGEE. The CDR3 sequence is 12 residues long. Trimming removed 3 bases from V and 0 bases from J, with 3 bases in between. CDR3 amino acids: CASSGLNTEAFF. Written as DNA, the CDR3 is TGTGCCAGCAGCGGATTGAACACTGAAGCTTTCTTT.

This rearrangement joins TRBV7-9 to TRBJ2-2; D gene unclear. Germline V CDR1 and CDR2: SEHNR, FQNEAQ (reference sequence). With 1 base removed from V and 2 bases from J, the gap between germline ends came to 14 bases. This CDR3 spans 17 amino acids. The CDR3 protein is CASSLESAAPNTGELFF. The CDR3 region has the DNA TGTGCCAGCAGCTTAGAATCGGCAGCCCCCAACACCGGGGAGCTGTTTTTT.

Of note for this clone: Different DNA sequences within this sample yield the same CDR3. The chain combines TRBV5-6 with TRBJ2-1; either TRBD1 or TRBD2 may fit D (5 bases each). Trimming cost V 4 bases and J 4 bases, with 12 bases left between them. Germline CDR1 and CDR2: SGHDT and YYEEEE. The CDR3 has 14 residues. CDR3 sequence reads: CASSLGTGYNEQFF. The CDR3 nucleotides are TGTGCCAGCAGCCTAGGGACCGGTTACAATGAGCAGTTCTTC.

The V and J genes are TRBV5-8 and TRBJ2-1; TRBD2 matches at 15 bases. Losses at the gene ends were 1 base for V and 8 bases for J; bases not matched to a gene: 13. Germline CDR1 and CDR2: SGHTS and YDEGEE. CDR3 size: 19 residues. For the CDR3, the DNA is TGTGCCAGCAGCTTGACAAAGGGACAGGGACTAGCGGGAGGCCATGAGCAGTTCTTC. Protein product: CASSLTKGQGLAGGHEQFF.

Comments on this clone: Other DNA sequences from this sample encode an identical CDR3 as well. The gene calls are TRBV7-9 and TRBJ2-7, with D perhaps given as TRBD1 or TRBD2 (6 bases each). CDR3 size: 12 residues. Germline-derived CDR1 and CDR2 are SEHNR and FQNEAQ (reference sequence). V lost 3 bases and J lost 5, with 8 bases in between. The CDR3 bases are TGTGCCAGCAGCTTTGGGGGGCACGAGCAGTACTTC. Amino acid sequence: CASSFGGHEQYF.

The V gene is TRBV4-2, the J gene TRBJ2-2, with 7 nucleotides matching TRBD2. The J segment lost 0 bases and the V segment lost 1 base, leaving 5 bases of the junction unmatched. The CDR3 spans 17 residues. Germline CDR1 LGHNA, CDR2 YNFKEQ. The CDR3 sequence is CASSQGGGTPNTGELFF. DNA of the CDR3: TGTGCCAGCAGCCAAGGGGGGGGAACGCCGAACACCGGGGAGCTGTTTTTT.

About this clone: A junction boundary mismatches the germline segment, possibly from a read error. This CDR3 is CASSSARDRDIF. The CDR3 DNA is TGTGCCAGCAGCTCCGCTCGGGACAGGGACATTTTC. The rearrangement joins TRBV5-4 to TRBJ2-7; 9 nucleotides align to TRBD1. This CDR3 is 12 amino acids long. Germline V gives CDR1 SGHNT, CDR2 YYREEE (reference sequence).

CDR3 coding DNA: TGCGCCAGCAGCTGGACGGAAGACACCGGGGAGCTGTTTTTT. Protein sequence: CASSWTEDTGELFF. The chain has TRBV5-1 and TRBJ2-2; D ambiguous. Trimming stripped 3 bases from V and 3 bases from J, with 9 bases between. In germline, CDR1 is SGHRS, CDR2 YFSETQ. This CDR3 contains 14 residues.

The chain's CDR3 is CAIRGLGLGEQFF. Here the CDR3 DNA reads TGTGCCATCAGAGGACTAGGACTGGGTGAGCAGTTCTTC. The chain carries TRBV10-3 and TRBJ2-1; 7 bases map to TRBD2. Trimming cost V 6 bases and J 9 bases; bases outside gene matches: 8. The CDR3 spans 13 residues. The germline V gene encodes CDR1 ENHRY and CDR2 SYGVKD.

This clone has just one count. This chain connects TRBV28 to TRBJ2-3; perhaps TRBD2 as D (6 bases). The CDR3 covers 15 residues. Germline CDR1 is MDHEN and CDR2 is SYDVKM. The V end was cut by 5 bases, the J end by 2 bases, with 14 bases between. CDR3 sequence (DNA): TGTGCCAGCAGTGACCGGGACTCTACCACAGATACGCAGTATTTT. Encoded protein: CASSDRDSTTDTQYF.

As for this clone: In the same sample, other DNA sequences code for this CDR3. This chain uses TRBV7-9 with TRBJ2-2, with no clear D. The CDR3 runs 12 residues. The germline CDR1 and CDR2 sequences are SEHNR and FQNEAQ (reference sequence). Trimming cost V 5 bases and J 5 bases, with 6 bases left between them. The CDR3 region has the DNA TGTGCCAGCAGCCATGGGACCGGGGAGCTGTTTTTT. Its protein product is CASSHGTGELFF.

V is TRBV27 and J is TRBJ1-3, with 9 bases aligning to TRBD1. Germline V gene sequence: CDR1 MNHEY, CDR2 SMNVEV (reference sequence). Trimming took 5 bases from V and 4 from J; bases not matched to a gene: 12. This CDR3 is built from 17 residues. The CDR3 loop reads CASSGTGGEDYGNTIYF. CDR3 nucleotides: TGTGCCAGCAGTGGAACAGGGGGCGAGGATTACGGAAACACCATATATTTT.

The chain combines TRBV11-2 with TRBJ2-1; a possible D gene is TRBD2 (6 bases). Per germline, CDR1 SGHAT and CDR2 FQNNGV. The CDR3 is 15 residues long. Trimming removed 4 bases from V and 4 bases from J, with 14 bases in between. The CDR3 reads CASSSAPGEYNEQFF. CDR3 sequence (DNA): TGTGCCAGCAGCTCGGCACCGGGAGAGTACAATGAGCAGTTCTTC.

CDR3 amino acids: CASSLSQGGTGELFF. CDR3 coding DNA: TGTGCCAGCAGCTTATCGCAGGGGGGGACCGGGGAGCTGTTTTTT. This chain uses TRBV7-6 with TRBJ2-2; D could derive from TRBD1 or TRBD2 (7 bases each). Germline-derived CDR1 and CDR2 are SGHVS and FNYEAQ. Trimming shortened V by 2 bases and J by 5 bases, and 12 bases separated the two germline ends. The CDR3 totals 15 residues.

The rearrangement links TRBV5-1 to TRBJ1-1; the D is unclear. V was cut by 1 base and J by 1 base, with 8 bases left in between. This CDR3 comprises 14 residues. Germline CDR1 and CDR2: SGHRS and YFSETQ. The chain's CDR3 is CASSLWRTNTEAFF. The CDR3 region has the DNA TGCGCCAGCAGCTTGTGGCGGACGAACACTGAAGCTTTCTTT.

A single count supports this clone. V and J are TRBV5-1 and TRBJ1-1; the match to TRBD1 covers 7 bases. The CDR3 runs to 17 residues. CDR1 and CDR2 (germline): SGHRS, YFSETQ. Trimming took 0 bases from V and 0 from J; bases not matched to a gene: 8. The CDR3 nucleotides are TGCGCCAGCAGCTTGGGCCCCTCCGGGACAGTGAACACTGAAGCTTTCTTT. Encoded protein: CASSLGPSGTVNTEAFF. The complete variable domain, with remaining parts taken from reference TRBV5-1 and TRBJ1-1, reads KAGVTQTPRYLIKTRGQQVTLSCSPISGHRSVSWYQQTPGQGLQFLFEYFSETQRNKGNFPGRFSGRQFSNSRSEMNVSTLELGDSALYLCASSLGPSGTVNTEAFFGQGTRLTVV.

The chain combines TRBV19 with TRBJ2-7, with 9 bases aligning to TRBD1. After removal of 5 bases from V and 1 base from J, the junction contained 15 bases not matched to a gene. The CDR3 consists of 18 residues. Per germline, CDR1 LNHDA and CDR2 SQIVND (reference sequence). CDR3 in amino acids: CASSSHLTGGLISYEQYF. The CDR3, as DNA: TGTGCCAGTAGTTCCCACTTAACAGGGGGCCTCATATCCTACGAGCAGTACTTC.

The CDR3 DNA is TGTGCCTGGAGTGGACCGGGACGGGGCCCAGATACGCAGTATTTT. Translated: CAWSGPGRGPDTQYF. The chain carries TRBV30 and TRBJ2-3; D is perhaps TRBD1 or TRBD2 (5 bases each). Germline loops: CDR1 GTSNPN, CDR2 SVGIG (reference sequence). This CDR3 spans 15 amino acids. Trimming cost V 1 base and J 4 bases, with 15 bases left between them.

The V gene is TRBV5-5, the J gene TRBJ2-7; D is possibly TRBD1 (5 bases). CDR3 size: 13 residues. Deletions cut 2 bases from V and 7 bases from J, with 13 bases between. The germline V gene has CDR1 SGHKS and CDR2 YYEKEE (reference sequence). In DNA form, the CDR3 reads TGTGCCAGCAGCTTCACAGGATCCCTGGAGCAGTACTTC. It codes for CASSFTGSLEQYF.

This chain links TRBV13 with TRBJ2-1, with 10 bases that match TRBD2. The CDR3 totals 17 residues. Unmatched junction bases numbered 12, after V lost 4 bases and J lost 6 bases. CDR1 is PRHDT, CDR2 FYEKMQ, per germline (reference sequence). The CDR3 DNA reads TGTGCCAGCAGCTCCAATGAAGCGGGAGGGCCCCTCAATGAGCAGTTCTTC. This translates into CASSSNEAGGPLNEQFF.

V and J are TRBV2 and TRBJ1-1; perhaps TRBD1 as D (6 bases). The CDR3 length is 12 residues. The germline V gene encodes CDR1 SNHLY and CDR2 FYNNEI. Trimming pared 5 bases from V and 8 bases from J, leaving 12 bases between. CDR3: CASSWRGAEAFF. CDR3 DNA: TGTGCCAGCAGTTGGCGGGGGGCCGAAGCTTTCTTT.